The 14 T cell receptor beta chains in this list originate from one sample, sequenced in a study of T-cell memory formation after mild COVID-19. TCRdb reprocessed the 5' RACE reads via MiXCR and lists one record per CDR3 protein. The sample has 470,000 or so distinct CDR3 sequences, 15% to 25% seen once. Input material: PBMCs or a T cell subset sorted from them (not recorded which). Receptors were obtained from an adult woman who had mild COVID-19 (a few samples of this study predate the infection). Cell type and time point are not known.

This clonotype occurred a few times. The J gene is TRBJ2-7, the V gene TRBV9; 8 bases line up with TRBD1. This CDR3 spans 14 amino acids. V lost 5 bases, J lost 5 bases, and 9 bases stayed unmatched. The germline gives CDR1 SGDLS, CDR2 YYNGEE. The CDR3 DNA reads as TGTGCCAGCAGTCCCCCGGACAGGGCCCACGAGCAGTACTTC. Its protein is CASSPPDRAHEQYF.

This clonotype came up many times. The chain is built from TRBV6-2 or TRBV6-3 and TRBJ1-1; a weak D match, TRBD1 (6 bases). The germline V and J ends were trimmed by 6 bases and 5 bases, with 7 bases remaining between them. CDR1 MNHEY and CDR2 SVGEGT come from the germline V gene. This CDR3 spans 11 amino acids. CDR3 DNA: TGTGCCAGCAGCCAGGGGACTGAAGCTTTCTTT. Protein: CASSQGTEAFF.

This clonotype has just a few counts. The chain joins TRBV14 to TRBJ1-4, with TRBD1 as a possible D gene (6 bases). Between the trimmed V and J ends, which lost 1 base and 3 bases, there was a span of 12 bases. Per the germline V gene, CDR1 is SGHDN and CDR2 is FVKESK. This CDR3 contains 16 residues. The CDR3 DNA reads as TGTGCCAGCAGCCAAGGAGCAGGGGTACCTAATGAAAAACTGTTTTTT. Encoded protein: CASSQGAGVPNEKLFF.

The rearrangement joins TRBV12-3 or TRBV12-4 to TRBJ2-1, with 7 bases matching TRBD2. J gave up 4 bases and V 8 bases, and 11 bases lay outside the gene matches. This CDR3 region has 15 residues. CDR3 sequence (DNA): TGTGCCAGCGGGCCCCCCGGGACTATATACAATGAGCAGTTCTTC. Translating it yields CASGPPGTIYNEQFF.

The CDR3 nucleotides read TGCGCCAGCAGCTTGAACAGGGTGTACCAAGAGACCCAGTACTTC. Protein product: CASSLNRVYQETQYF. V is TRBV5-1 and J is TRBJ2-5; the D gene is possibly TRBD1 (6 bases). This CDR3 comprises 15 residues. V lost 1 base and J lost 0, with 10 bases in between. In germline, CDR1 is SGHRS, CDR2 YFSETQ.

The gene calls are TRBV27 and TRBJ2-3; perhaps TRBD1 as D (7 bases). Germline loops: CDR1 MNHEY, CDR2 SMNVEV (reference sequence). This CDR3 is 15 amino acids long. V lost 2 bases, J lost 4 bases, and 13 bases lay in between. CDR3 sequence: CASSLNQGGADTQYF. The CDR3 DNA reads TGTGCCAGCAGTTTAAATCAGGGGGGAGCAGATACGCAGTATTTT.

The J gene is TRBJ1-1, the V gene TRBV6-5, with D unclear. V was pared by 6 bases and J by 4 bases, with 9 bases between. CDR1 and CDR2 from the germline V gene are MNHEY and SVGAGI. The CDR3 is 12 residues long. The CDR3 DNA follows: TGTGCCAGCAGCTCACAGACCACTGAAGCTTTCTTT. This encodes CASSSQTTEAFF.

This clonotype was found a few times. V is TRBV6-5 and J is TRBJ1-2; D unclear. The V end was cut by 2 bases, the J end by 4 bases, with 14 bases between. The CDR3 consists of 15 residues. Germline CDR1 is MNHEY and CDR2 is SVGAGI. The CDR3 loop is CASSYAQNRGYGYTF. Written as DNA, the CDR3 is TGTGCCAGCAGTTACGCGCAGAATCGTGGCTATGGCTACACCTTC.

This clonotype was observed a handful of times. This chain links TRBV12-3 or TRBV12-4 with TRBJ2-3, with D perhaps matching TRBD1 or TRBD2 (5 bases each). Deletions cut 7 bases from V and 3 bases from J, with 14 bases between. The CDR3 covers 14 residues. The CDR3 spells CASTTRGVTDTQYF. The DNA for the CDR3 is TGTGCCAGCACTACAAGAGGGGTTACAGATACGCAGTATTTT.

This clonotype was picked up a small number of times. CDR3 sequence (DNA): TGCAGTGCTAGAGATCGGAGGGAAGAGAACACTGAAGCTTTCTTT. It yields the protein CSARDRREENTEAFF. The rearrangement joins TRBV20-1 to TRBJ1-1, with D unresolved. CDR1 DFQATT and CDR2 SNEGSKA come from the germline V gene (reference sequence). CDR3 length equals 15 residues. V dropped 0 bases and J dropped 1 base, with 12 bases sitting between them.

The gene calls are TRBV20-1 and TRBJ2-3; possibly TRBD2 for D (5 bases). V was cut by 1 base and J by 7 bases, with 15 bases left in between. Germline lookup yields CDR1 DFQATT and CDR2 SNEGSKA (reference sequence). The CDR3 is made up of 14 amino acids. The CDR3 sequence: CSARVWTRNNTQYF. Written as DNA, the CDR3 is TGCAGTGCTAGAGTTTGGACTCGAAACAATACGCAGTATTTT.

This clonotype was counted between two and nine times. The gene calls are TRBV5-5 and TRBJ2-7; maybe TRBD1 (6 bases). The germline CDR1 and CDR2 sequences are SGHKS and YYEKEE (reference sequence). The CDR3 spans 14 residues. With 4 bases removed from V and 5 bases from J, the gap between germline ends came to 16 bases. CDR3 nucleotides: TGTGCCAGCAGCCCCGGGCAGGGGTACGACGAGCAGTACTTC. Its translation: CASSPGQGYDEQYF.

This chain uses TRBV7-9 with TRBJ1-5; D is undetermined. V lost 3 bases to trimming and J lost 0 bases, with 6 bases between them. CDR3 length equals 14 residues. Germline V gene data show CDR1 as SEHNR and CDR2 as FQNEAQ (reference sequence). CDR3 in amino acids: CASSFGNSNQPQHF. The DNA of the CDR3 is TGTGCCAGCAGCTTCGGGAATAGCAATCAGCCCCAGCATTTT.

This clonotype was counted ten times or more. The J gene is TRBJ2-3, the V gene TRBV4-3; 13 positions agree with TRBD2. This CDR3 contains 14 residues. Germline CDR1 reads LGHNA; CDR2 reads YSLEER. V dropped 4 bases and J dropped 6; count of bases not matched to a gene: 1. The CDR3 loop reads CASSRTSGSDTQYF. The DNA for the CDR3 is TGCGCCAGCAGCCGGACTAGCGGGAGTGATACGCAGTATTTT.